The next 18 T cell receptor delta chains were all read from a single sample in a study of gamma-delta T cells after stem cell transplantation. TCRdb re-processed the RT-PCR reads using CATT. The data hold about 2,500 delta-chain clones, with approximately 3.1% observed a single time. The specimen was gamma-delta T cells. The receptors stem from a human donor. It is not recorded whose cells these are; they may come from a transplant donor.

This clone is termed medium-sized. V usage is TRDV2 and J usage is TRDJ1; 9 positions match TRDD3. Germline V gene sequence: CDR1 GEAIGNYY, CDR2 EKD. The CDR3 has 18 amino acids. After removal of 3 bases from V and 0 bases from J, the junction contained 13 bases not matched to a gene. CDR3: CACDLVGAGGSYTDKLIF. The DNA for the CDR3 is TGTGCCTGTGACCTTGTTGGCGCTGGGGGATCGTACACCGATAAACTCATCTTT.

This clone was recorded at least ten times. Just one base apart from a much larger clone, this may be a read error. This same CDR3 is encoded by further DNA sequences in the sample. The chain recombines TRDV3 with TRDJ1; TRDD3 is a possible D gene (6 bases). V was clipped by 5 bases and J by 2 bases, with 21 bases between them. Germline CDR1 TVYSNPD, CDR2 GDNSRS (reference sequence). The CDR3 sequence is 15 residues long. CDR3 in amino acids: CAQRLGFGLTDKLIF. The DNA for the CDR3 is TGTGCCCAACGTCTGGGGTTCGGGCTTACCGATAAACTCATCTTT.

This clone was counted between two and nine times. The genes are TRDV2 and TRDJ1, with 12 bases fitting TRDD3. The CDR3 covers 17 residues. Germline-derived CDR1 and CDR2 are GEAIGNYY and EKD. J gave up 1 base and V 3 bases, and 8 bases lay outside the gene matches. CDR3 coding DNA: TGTGCCTGTGACGCCGTACTGGGGGATACATCCACCGATAAACTCATCTTT. It encodes CACDAVLGDTSTDKLIF.

On this clone itself: The protein held in TCRdb is that of a much larger clone and does not match this DNA's translation at residue 7, likely because of a read error; the protein shown is translated from the DNA. The V call is TRDV2, the J call TRDJ3, with 8 positions matching TRDD3. The V gene's germline CDR1 is GEAIGNYY and CDR2 EKD. The J segment lost 0 bases and the V segment lost 0 bases, leaving 21 bases of the junction unmatched. The CDR3 covers 24 residues. The CDR3 loop is CACDTLLTSGDTRGGSWDTRQMFF. CDR3 nucleotides: TGTGCCTGTGACACCCTTCTTACTAGTGGGGATACACGGGGAGGCTCCTGGGACACCCGACAGATGTTTTTC.

Remarks on this clone: This DNA's translation differs at residue 4 from TCRdb's protein, which comes from a much larger clone; a read error is likely, and the protein shown is translated from the DNA. The chain employs TRDV2 and TRDJ1, with 10 bases identical to TRDD3. CDR3 length: 18 amino acids. CDR1 GEAIGNYY and CDR2 EKD come from the germline V gene. The CDR3 DNA reads as TGTGCCTGTGGCACCGTCGGTACTGGGGGATTCTCCACCGATAAACTCATCTTT. Translated: CACGTVGTGGFSTDKLIF.

A note on this clone: With only one base between it and a far larger clone, this is likely a read error. CDR3 residues: CACDTLTLQNADKLIF. CDR3 sequence (DNA): TGTGCCTGTGACACCCTTACCCTTCAAAACGCCGATAAACTCATCTTT. V gene TRDV2 combines with J gene TRDJ1, with a possible D match to TRDD2 (5 bases). The CDR3 is made up of 16 amino acids. Trimming left V 0 bases short and J 3 bases short, with 16 bases between. The germline V gene has CDR1 GEAIGNYY and CDR2 EKD.

This clone was seen a handful of times. TCRdb shows a much larger clone's protein in place of this DNA's translation, and the two differ at residue 6, likely through a read error; the protein shown is translated from the DNA. This sequence joins TRDV1 and TRDJ2; 9 nucleotides match TRDD3. Trimming removed 3 bases from V and 8 bases from J; junction bases left unmatched: 34. The CDR3 consists of 24 residues. Germline CDR1 reads TSWWSYY; CDR2 reads QGS. This chain's CDR3 is CALGDSCLRTAVWGICPGRAQLFF. CDR3 DNA sequence: TGTGCTCTTGGGGACTCCTGCCTTCGGACGGCGGTCTGGGGGATTTGCCCGGGACGCGCACAACTCTTCTTT.

The rearrangement links TRDV1 to TRDJ1; TRDD3 agrees at 12 bases. The CDR3 length is 20 residues. The germline V gene has CDR1 TSWWSYY and CDR2 QGS. V lost 2 bases and J lost 3; bases outside the gene matches: 16. CDR3: CALGEFPSVRTGGYSDKLIF. CDR3 DNA: TGTGCTCTTGGGGAATTCCCCAGCGTCCGTACTGGGGGATACTCCGATAAACTCATCTTT.

This clone was counted between two and nine times. This sequence may be a read error, since a much larger clone differs from it by one base. The rearrangement uses TRDV1 and TRDJ1; D tentatively fits TRDD2 or TRDD3 (9 bases each). CDR1 is TSWWSYY, CDR2 QGS, per germline. The V end lost 3 bases, the J end lost 3 bases, and 32 bases lay between the germline ends. There are 21 residues in the CDR3. As DNA, the CDR3 is TGTGCTCTTGGGGAGGGGCCTTCCTACAACGACTGGGGGAATTATGCCGATAAACTCATCTTT. Its translation is CALGEGPSYNDWGNYADKLIF.

This clone has more than one count but fewer than ten. TCRdb's entry gives the protein of a much larger clone, which mismatches this DNA's translation at residue 6, likely from a read error; the protein reported here is translated from the DNA. The CDR3 nucleotides are TGTGCCTGTGACACCATAGGCCAGCACCATCTGGAGCGCTTGACAGCACAACTCTTCTTT. Its translation: CACDTIGQHHLERLTAQLFF. The V call is TRDV2, the J call TRDJ1; D is unresolved. Matching the DNA end better, TRDJ2 makes the J call doubtful. The CDR3 spans 20 residues. CDR1 and CDR2 from the germline V gene are GEAIGNYY and EKD.

In the case of this clone: The protein held in TCRdb is that of a much larger clone and does not match this DNA's translation at residue 10, likely because of a read error; the protein shown is translated from the DNA. The chain links TRDV2 to TRDJ1; 9 nucleotides match TRDD3. The CDR3 is made up of 15 amino acids. Germline V lookup: CDR1 GEAIGNYY, CDR2 EKD. V was clipped by 0 bases and J by 4 bases; unmatched bases: 5. This CDR3 reads CACDTWGIKSDKLIF. CDR3 sequence (DNA): TGTGCCTGTGACACCTGGGGGATAAAAAGCGATAAACTCATCTTT.

This clone was picked up a small number of times. This may stem from a read error, because a much larger clone lies one nucleotide away. The chain carries TRDV2 and TRDJ1; the match to TRDD3 covers 11 bases. This CDR3 is 16 amino acids long. Germline V lookup: CDR1 GEAIGNYY, CDR2 EKD. The V segment lost 1 base and the J segment 2 bases; nucleotides outside the gene matches: 5. CDR3 DNA sequence: TGTGCCTGTGACACGGTGGGGGATACGGAGACCGATAAACTCATCTTT. Residues: CACDTVGDTETDKLIF.

A few counts support this clone. A far bigger clonotype differs at one base, so this is likely a read error. CDR3 nucleotide sequence: TGTGCCCGTGACATGGTGGGGGACAAATACACCGATAAACTCATCTTT. This gives the protein CARDMVGDKYTDKLIF. This chain uses TRDV2 with TRDJ1, with 7 bases fitting TRDD3. The CDR3 is 16 residues long. Per germline, CDR1 GEAIGNYY and CDR2 EKD.

This clone was observed a few times. TCRdb assigns this DNA the protein of a much larger clone, which departs from its translation at residue 3; this likely reflects a read error, and the protein shown comes from translating the DNA. This chain uses TRDV2 with TRDJ1; D may be TRDD3 (6 bases). Germline V gives CDR1 GEAIGNYY, CDR2 EKD. This CDR3 has 19 residues. CDR3 sequence: CARDTVAAGRGRKTDKLIF. Written as DNA, the CDR3 is TGTGCCCGTGACACGGTCGCGGCCGGGCGGGGGAGGAAGACCGATAAACTCATCTTT.

Turning to this clone: A much larger clone differs from this one at a single base, so this may be a read error. Other DNA sequences in the same sample also yield this CDR3. The gene calls are TRDV2 and TRDJ1; possible D gene TRDD3, 6 bases. The germline CDR1 and CDR2 sequences are GEAIGNYY and EKD. V shed 1 base and J shed 3 bases, with 29 bases lying between them. The CDR3 runs 20 residues. CDR3 DNA sequence: TGTGCCTGTGACACGAGGACTGGGACTTGGGTTCCCAAAAGAGCCGATAAACTCATCTTT. The encoded protein is CACDTRTGTWVPKRADKLIF.

This clone was seen only a few times. This likely reflects a read error, since a far larger clone is one base away. Other nucleotide sequences from this sample produce the same CDR3. The chain uses TRDV2 and TRDJ1; 8 positions match TRDD3. The CDR3 sequence is 19 residues long. Per the germline V gene, CDR1 is GEAIGNYY and CDR2 is EKD. J was trimmed by 7 bases and V by 0 bases; bases with no gene match: 21. The CDR3 is CACDTVSLGEFISSGKLIF. CDR3 in DNA: TGTGCCTGTGACACCGTAAGCCTGGGGGAATTTATATCTTCCGGTAAACTCATCTTT.

Concerning this clone: TCRdb pairs this DNA with a much larger clone's protein that differs at residue 13, likely a read error; the protein shown was translated from the DNA. The rearrangement uses TRDV2 and TRDJ3; the match to TRDD3 covers 11 bases. CDR1 and CDR2 (germline): GEAIGNYY, EKD. The CDR3 has 20 residues. J lost 5 bases, V lost 0 bases, and 11 bases had no gene match. The CDR3 nucleotides read TGTGCCTGTGACACCTTCGAACTGGGGGATAGTTCCCGGGACACCCGACAGATGTTTTTC. Translation: CACDTFELGDSSRDTRQMFF.

A remark on this clone: A read error likely explains why the TCRdb protein, taken from a much larger clone, differs from this DNA's translation at residue 14; the protein shown is translated from the DNA. The gene calls are TRDV1 and TRDJ1; 10 nucleotides agree with TRDD3. Per the germline V gene, CDR1 is TSWWSYY and CDR2 is QGS. The CDR3 sequence is 22 residues long. The V and J ends lost 2 bases and 8 bases, in that order; junction bases with no gene match: 29. DNA of the CDR3: TGTGCTCTTGGGGAATATCCCTCCATTCCTACGTCTTTACCGGGGGATACGCGGAAACTCATCTTT. Protein sequence: CALGEYPSIPTSLPGDTRKLIF.